This T cell receptor (beta chain) was obtained from a study of blood T cell repertoires in COVID-19. Method: immunoSEQ multiplex PCR; TCRdb's copy keeps in-frame clones and lacks some. The sample yields roughly 250,000 clones, around 90% seen once. Recruits, aged roughly 18 to 90 years, lived in 25 or so US areas. V was cut by 5 bases and J by 3 bases, with 17 bases left in between. Germline-derived CDR1 and CDR2 are LGHDT and YNNKEL (reference sequence). CDR3 length: 16 amino acids. The TCR was taken from a middle-aged woman who had been exposed to COVID-19. The genes are TRBV3-1 (or the pseudogene TRBV3-2) and TRBJ2-1; unclear D gene. Source material: PBMCs or T cells enriched from blood (not recorded which). The CDR3 loop reads CASSIFLGVHYNEQFF. CDR3 sequence (DNA): TGTGCCAGCAGCATCTTTCTGGGCGTTCACTACAATGAGCAGTTCTTC.